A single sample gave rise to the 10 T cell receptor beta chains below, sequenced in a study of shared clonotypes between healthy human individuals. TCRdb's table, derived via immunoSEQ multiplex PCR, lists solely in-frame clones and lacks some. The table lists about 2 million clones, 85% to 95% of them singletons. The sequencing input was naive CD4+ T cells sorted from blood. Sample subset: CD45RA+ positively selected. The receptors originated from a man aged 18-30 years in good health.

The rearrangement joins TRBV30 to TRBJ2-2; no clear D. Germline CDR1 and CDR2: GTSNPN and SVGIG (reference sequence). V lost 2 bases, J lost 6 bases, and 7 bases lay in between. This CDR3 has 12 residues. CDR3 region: CAWSINSGELFF. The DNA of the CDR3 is TGTGCCTGGAGTATTAACTCCGGGGAGCTGTTTTTT. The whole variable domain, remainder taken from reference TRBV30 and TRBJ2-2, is SQTIHQWPATLVQPVGSPLSLECTVEGTSNPNLYWYRQAAGRGLQLLFYSVGIGQISSEVPQNLSASRPQDRQFILSSKKLLLSDSGFYLCAWSINSGELFFGEGSRLTVL.

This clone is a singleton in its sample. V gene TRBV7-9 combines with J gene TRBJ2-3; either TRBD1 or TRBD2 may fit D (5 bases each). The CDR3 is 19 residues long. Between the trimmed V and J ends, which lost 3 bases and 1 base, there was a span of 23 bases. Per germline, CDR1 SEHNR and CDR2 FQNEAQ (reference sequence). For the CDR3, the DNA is TGTGCCAGCAGCTTTCGTTCCGGGGCTCTCTCCTACGGCACAGATACGCAGTATTTT. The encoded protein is CASSFRSGALSYGTDTQYF.

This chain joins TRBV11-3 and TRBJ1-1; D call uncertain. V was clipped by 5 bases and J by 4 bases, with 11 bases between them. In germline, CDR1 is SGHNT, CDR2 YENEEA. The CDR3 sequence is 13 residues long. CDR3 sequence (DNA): TGTGCCAGCAGCCCGGACGGAACCACTGAAGCTTTCTTT. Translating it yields CASSPDGTTEAFF.

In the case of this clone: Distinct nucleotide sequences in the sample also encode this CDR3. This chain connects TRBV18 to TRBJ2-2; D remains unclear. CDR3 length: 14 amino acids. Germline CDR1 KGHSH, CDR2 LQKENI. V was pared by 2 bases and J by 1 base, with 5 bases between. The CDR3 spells CASSPAGNTGELFF. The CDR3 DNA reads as TGTGCCAGCTCACCAGCAGGGAACACCGGGGAGCTGTTTTTT.

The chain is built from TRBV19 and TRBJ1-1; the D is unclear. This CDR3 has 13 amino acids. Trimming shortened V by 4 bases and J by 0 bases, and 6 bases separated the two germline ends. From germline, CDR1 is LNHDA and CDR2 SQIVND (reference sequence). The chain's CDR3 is CASSKRMNTEAFF. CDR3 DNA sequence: TGTGCCAGTAGTAAGAGGATGAACACTGAAGCTTTCTTT.

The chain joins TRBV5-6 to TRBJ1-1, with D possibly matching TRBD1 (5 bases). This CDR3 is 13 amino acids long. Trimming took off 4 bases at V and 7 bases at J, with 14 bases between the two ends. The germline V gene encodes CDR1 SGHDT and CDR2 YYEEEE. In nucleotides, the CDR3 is TGTGCCAGCAGCATACAAGACAGAGTTGAAGCTTTCTTT. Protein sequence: CASSIQDRVEAFF.

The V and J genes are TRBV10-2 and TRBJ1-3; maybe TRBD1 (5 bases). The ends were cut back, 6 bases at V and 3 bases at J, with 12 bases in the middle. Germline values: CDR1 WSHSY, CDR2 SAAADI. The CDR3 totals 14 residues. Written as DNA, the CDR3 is TGCGCCAGCAGGACTCCAGGGAATGGAAACACCATATATTTT. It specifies CASRTPGNGNTIYF.

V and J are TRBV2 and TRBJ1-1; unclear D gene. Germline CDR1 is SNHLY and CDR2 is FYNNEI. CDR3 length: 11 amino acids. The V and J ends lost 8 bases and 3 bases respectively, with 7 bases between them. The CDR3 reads CASGVDTEAFF. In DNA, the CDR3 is TGTGCCAGCGGAGTTGACACTGAAGCTTTCTTT. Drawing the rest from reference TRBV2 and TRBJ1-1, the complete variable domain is EPEVTQTPSHQVTQMGQEVILRCVPISNHLYFYWYRQILGQKVEFLVSFYNNEISEKSEIFDDQFSVERPDGSNFTLKIRSTKLEDSAMYFCASGVDTEAFFGQGTRLTVV.

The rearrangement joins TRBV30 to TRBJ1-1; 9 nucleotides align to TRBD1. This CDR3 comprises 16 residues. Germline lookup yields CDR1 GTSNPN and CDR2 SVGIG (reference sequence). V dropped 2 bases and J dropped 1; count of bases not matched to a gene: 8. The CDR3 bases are TGTGCCTGGAGTAAACACAGGGGGCTGACGAACACTGAAGCTTTCTTT. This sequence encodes CAWSKHRGLTNTEAFF. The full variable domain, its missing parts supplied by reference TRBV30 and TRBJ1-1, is SQTIHQWPATLVQPVGSPLSLECTVEGTSNPNLYWYRQAAGRGLQLLFYSVGIGQISSEVPQNLSASRPQDRQFILSSKKLLLSDSGFYLCAWSKHRGLTNTEAFFGQGTRLTVV.

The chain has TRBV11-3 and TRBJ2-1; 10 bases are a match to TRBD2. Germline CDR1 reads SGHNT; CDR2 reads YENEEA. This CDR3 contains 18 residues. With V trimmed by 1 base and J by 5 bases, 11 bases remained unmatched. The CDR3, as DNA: TGTGCCAGCAGCTTAGGACAATTCGGGACTAGCGCCGACAATGAGCAGTTCTTC. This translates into CASSLGQFGTSADNEQFF.